This paragraph covers one T cell receptor beta chain sequence. Seattle's cohort entered during active infection and was followed longitudinally. The data are from a study of blood T cell repertoires in COVID-19. Measured with immunoSEQ multiplex PCR; TCRdb has only the in-frame clones, and not every one. This sample has 160,000 or so clones; 79% occur once, and the top ten carry 7% to 10%. Trimming cost V 0 bases and J 8 bases, with 11 bases left between them. Germline values: CDR1 LNHNV, CDR2 YYDKDF (reference sequence). The CDR3 is made up of 15 amino acids. The TCR originated in an older woman with COVID-19, enrolled during active disease. Sequenced input: peripheral blood. The chain employs TRBV15 and TRBJ1-6; weak D call: TRBD1 (5 bases). CDR3 sequence: CATSRDHQGDSPLHF. CDR3 DNA sequence: TGTGCCACCAGCAGAGATCACCAGGGTGATTCACCCCTCCACTTT.